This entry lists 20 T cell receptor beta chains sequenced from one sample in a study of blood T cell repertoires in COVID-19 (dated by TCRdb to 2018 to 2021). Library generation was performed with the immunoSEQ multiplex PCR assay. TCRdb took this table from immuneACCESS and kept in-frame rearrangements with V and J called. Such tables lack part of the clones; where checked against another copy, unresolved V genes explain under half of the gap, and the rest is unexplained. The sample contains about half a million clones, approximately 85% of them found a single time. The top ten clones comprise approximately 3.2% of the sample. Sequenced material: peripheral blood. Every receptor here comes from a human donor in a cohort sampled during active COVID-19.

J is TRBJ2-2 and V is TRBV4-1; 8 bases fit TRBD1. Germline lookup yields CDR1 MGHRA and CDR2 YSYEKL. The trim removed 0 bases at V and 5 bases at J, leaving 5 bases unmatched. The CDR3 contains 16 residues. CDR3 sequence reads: CASSQEQGARTGELFF. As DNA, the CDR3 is TGCGCCAGCAGCCAAGAGCAGGGGGCAAGGACCGGGGAGCTGTTTTTT.

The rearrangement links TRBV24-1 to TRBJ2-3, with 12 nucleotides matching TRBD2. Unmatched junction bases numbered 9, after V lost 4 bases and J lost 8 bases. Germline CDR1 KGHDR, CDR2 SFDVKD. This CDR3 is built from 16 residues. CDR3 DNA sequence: TGTGCCACCAGTGACCCGACTAGCGGGAGCACGGTTACGCAGTATTTT. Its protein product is CATSDPTSGSTVTQYF.

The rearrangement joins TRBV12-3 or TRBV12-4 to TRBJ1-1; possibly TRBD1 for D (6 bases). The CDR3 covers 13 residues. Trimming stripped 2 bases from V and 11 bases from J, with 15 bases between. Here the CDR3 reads CASSLSIWGPAFF. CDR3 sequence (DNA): TGTGCCAGCAGTTTATCCATTTGGGGGCCGGCTTTCTTT.

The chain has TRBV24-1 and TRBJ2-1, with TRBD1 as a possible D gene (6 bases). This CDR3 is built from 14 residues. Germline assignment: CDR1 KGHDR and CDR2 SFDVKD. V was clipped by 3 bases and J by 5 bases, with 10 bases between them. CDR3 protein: CATSDVYRDNEQFF. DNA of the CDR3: TGTGCCACCAGTGATGTATACAGGGACAATGAGCAGTTCTTC.

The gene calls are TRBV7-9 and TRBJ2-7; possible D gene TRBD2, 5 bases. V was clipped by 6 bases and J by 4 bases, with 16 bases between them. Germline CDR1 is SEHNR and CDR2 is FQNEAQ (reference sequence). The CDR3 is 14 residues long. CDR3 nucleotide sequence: TGTGCCAGCAGTAGGGAGAAGAGTAGTTACGAGCAGTACTTC. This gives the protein CASSREKSSYEQYF.

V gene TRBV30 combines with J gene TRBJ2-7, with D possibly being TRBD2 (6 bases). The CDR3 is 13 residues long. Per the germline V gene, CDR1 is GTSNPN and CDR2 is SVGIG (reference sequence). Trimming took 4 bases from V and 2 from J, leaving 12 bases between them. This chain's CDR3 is CAWTRGPTYEQYF. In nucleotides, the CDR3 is TGTGCCTGGACGCGGGGTCCGACCTACGAGCAGTACTTC.

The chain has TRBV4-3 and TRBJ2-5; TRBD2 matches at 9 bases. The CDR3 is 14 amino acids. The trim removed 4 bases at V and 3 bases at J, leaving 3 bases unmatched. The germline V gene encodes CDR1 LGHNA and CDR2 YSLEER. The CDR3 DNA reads TGCGCCAGCAGCCCGGGACTAGCAGAAGAGACCCAGTACTTC. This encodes CASSPGLAEETQYF.

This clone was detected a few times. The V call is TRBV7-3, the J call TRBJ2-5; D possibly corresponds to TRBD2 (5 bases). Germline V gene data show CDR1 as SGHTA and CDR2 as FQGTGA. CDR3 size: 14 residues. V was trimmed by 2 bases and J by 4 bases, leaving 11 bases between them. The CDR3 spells CASSLGGFAETQYF. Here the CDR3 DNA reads TGTGCCAGCAGCTTAGGCGGGTTCGCAGAGACCCAGTACTTC.

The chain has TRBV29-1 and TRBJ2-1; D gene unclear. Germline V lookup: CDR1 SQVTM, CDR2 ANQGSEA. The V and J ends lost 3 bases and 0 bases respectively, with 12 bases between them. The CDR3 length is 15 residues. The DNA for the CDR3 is TGCAGCGTTGACACTCCTCCAGGCTCCTACAATGAGCAGTTCTTC. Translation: CSVDTPPGSYNEQFF.

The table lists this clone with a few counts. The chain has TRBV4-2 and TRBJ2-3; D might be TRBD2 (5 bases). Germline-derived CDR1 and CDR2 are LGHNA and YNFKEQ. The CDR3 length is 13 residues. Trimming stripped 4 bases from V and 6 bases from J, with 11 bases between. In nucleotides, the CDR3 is TGTGCCAGCAGCCCTGAGGGATCCGATACGCAGTATTTT. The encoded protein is CASSPEGSDTQYF.

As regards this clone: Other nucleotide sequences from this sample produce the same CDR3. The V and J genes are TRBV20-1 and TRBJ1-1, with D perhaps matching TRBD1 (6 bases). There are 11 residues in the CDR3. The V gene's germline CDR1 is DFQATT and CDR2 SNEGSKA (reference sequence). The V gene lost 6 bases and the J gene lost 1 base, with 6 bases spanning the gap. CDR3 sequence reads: CSARGNTEAFF. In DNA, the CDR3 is TGCAGTGCCAGGGGGAACACTGAAGCTTTCTTT.

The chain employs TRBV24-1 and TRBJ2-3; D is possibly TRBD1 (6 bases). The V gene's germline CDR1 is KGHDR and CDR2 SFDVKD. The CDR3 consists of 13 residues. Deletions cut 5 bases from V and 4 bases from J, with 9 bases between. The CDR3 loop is CATSGSGADTQYF. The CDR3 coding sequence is TGTGCCACCAGTGGCTCAGGGGCAGATACGCAGTATTTT.

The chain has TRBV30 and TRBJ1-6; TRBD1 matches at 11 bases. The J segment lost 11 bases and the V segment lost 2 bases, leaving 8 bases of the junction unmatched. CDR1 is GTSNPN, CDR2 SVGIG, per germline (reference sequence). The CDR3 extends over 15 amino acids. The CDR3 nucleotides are TGTGCCTGGAGTACAACCGGGACAGGGGGACCACCCCTCCACTTT. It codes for CAWSTTGTGGPPLHF.

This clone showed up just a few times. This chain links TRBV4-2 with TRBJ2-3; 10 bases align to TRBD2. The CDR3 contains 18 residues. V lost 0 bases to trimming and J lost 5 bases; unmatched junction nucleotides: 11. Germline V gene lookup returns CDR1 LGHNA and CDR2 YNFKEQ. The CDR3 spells CASSQDGGLAGVGDTQYF. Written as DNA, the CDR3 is TGTGCCAGCAGCCAAGATGGAGGGCTAGCGGGAGTGGGAGATACGCAGTATTTT.

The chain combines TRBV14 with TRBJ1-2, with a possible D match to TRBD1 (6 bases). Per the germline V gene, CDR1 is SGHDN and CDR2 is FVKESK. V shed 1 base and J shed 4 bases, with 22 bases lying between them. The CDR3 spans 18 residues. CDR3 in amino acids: CASSQVDPRGTTGYGYTF. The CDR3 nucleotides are TGTGCCAGCAGCCAAGTCGACCCCAGGGGAACAACGGGCTATGGCTACACCTTC.

Written as DNA, the CDR3 is TGTGCCAGCAGCCAAGGCTGGCGGGACTACGAGCAGTACTTC. Translated, it gives CASSQGWRDYEQYF. V usage is TRBV7-2 and J usage is TRBJ2-7, with a possible D match to TRBD2 (6 bases). Per the germline V gene, CDR1 is SGHTA and CDR2 is FQGNSA. V was trimmed by 5 bases and J by 3 bases, leaving 14 bases between them. The CDR3 has 14 amino acids.

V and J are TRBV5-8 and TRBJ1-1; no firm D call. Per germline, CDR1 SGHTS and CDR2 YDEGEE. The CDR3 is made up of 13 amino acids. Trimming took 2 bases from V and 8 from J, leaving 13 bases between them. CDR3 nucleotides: TGTGCCAGCAGCTTTACCCGGTTCGGGGAAGCTTTCTTT. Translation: CASSFTRFGEAFF.

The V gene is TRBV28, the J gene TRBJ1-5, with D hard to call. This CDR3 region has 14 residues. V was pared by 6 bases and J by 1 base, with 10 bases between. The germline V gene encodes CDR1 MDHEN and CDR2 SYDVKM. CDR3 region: CASSRSLSNQPQHF. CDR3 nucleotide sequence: TGTGCCAGCAGCCGCTCCCTAAGCAATCAGCCCCAGCATTTT.

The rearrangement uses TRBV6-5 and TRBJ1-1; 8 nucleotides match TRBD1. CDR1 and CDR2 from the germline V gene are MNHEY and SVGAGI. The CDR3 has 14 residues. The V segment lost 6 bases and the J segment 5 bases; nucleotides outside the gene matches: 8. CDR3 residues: CASRASDRGTEAFF. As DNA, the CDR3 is TGTGCCAGCAGGGCGAGCGACAGGGGAACTGAAGCTTTCTTT.

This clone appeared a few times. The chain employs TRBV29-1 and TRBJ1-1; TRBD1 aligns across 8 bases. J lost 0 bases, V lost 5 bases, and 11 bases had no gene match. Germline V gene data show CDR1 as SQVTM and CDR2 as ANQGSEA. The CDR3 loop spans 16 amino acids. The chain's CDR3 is CSVYRGQGRVNTEAFF. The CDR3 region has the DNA TGCAGCGTTTACCGTGGACAGGGAAGAGTGAACACTGAAGCTTTCTTT.